The present TCR beta chain was sequenced within a study of cytomegalovirus exposure and HLA in healthy donors. With 1 base removed from V and 4 bases from J, the gap between germline ends came to 12 bases. The CDR3 contains 15 residues. Germline assignment: CDR1 SGHRS and CDR2 YFSETQ. The study ran its PCR with 60 Vbeta and 13 Jbeta primers. Repertoires were generated with immunoSEQ multiplex PCR, while TCRdb's copy carries only in-frame clones and drops some. The sample lists under 200,000 clones, 70% to 90% occurring once. The clonotype originates from a woman aged 50 to 60 in good health and CMV-seronegative. The material sequenced was PBMCs. The chain has TRBV5-1 and TRBJ1-5; D is possibly TRBD1 (6 bases). CDR3 amino acids: CASSLTGRGNQPQHF. The CDR3 DNA sequence: TGCGCCAGCAGCTTGACCGGGAGGGGGAATCAGCCCCAGCATTTT. Full variable domain (missing parts from reference TRBV5-1 and TRBJ1-5): KAGVTQTPRYLIKTRGQQVTLSCSPISGHRSVSWYQQTPGQGLQFLFEYFSETQRNKGNFPGRFSGRQFSNSRSEMNVSTLELGDSALYLCASSLTGRGNQPQHFGDGTRLSIL.